What follows are 21 T cell receptor beta chains derived from one specimen sequenced in a study of shared clonotypes between healthy human individuals. TCRdb keeps only in-frame clones here, not all; method: immunoSEQ multiplex PCR. This sample has roughly 2,300,000 clones, with 85% to 95% found just once. Sequenced: naive CD4+ T cells from PBMCs. Subset defined: CD45RA+ positively selected. All receptors derive from a man younger than 30 in good health. Some clones in this sample may be carry-over from other donors' samples.

The chain has TRBV28 and TRBJ1-1; D gene unclear. V was cut by 3 bases and J by 11 bases, with 13 bases left in between. This CDR3 is 12 amino acids long. Germline V gene sequence: CDR1 MDHEN, CDR2 SYDVKM. CDR3 amino acids: CASSLSGRGAFF. The CDR3 DNA reads TGTGCCAGCAGTTTGTCGGGGAGAGGGGCTTTCTTT.

The V gene is TRBV5-1, the J gene TRBJ1-2; D perhaps matches TRBD1 (5 bases). Germline assignment: CDR1 SGHRS and CDR2 YFSETQ. The CDR3 spans 12 residues. Trimming left V 4 bases short and J 4 bases short, with 8 bases between. CDR3 loop: CASSAQGYGYTF. The CDR3 bases are TGCGCCAGCAGCGCCCAGGGCTATGGCTACACCTTC. The complete variable domain, with remaining parts taken from reference TRBV5-1 and TRBJ1-2, reads KAGVTQTPRYLIKTRGQQVTLSCSPISGHRSVSWYQQTPGQGLQFLFEYFSETQRNKGNFPGRFSGRQFSNSRSEMNVSTLELGDSALYLCASSAQGYGYTFGSGTRLTVV.

The chain combines TRBV6-5 with TRBJ1-2; 8 bases map to TRBD1. Losses at the gene ends were 6 bases for V and 5 bases for J; bases not matched to a gene: 11. The CDR3 consists of 15 residues. Germline CDR1 MNHEY, CDR2 SVGAGI. The CDR3 DNA is TGTGCCAGCAGGCGAGAGAGACAGGGGCTTTATGGCTACACCTTC. Residues: CASRRERQGLYGYTF.

This clone was seen once. The V gene is TRBV4-3, the J gene TRBJ2-1; tentatively, D is TRBD1 (6 bases). The germline CDR1 and CDR2 sequences are LGHNA and YSLEER. V lost 0 bases and J 4 bases, leaving 13 bases between the germline ends. The CDR3 covers 16 residues. For the CDR3, the DNA is TGCGCCAGCAGCCAAGATAGAACAGGGCCGTACAATGAGCAGTTCTTC. Amino acids: CASSQDRTGPYNEQFF.

The chain couples TRBV7-2 to TRBJ1-2; possible D gene TRBD1, 5 bases. The germline V gene has CDR1 SGHTA and CDR2 FQGNSA. Trimming removed 5 bases from V and 8 bases from J, with 18 bases in between. The CDR3 covers 14 residues. In nucleotides, the CDR3 is TGTGCCAGCAGCCCGCGTCGGGGGGTCGAAGGCTACACCTTC. Translation: CASSPRRGVEGYTF.

V gene TRBV5-4 combines with J gene TRBJ2-7; D may be TRBD1 (5 bases). V was clipped by 0 bases and J by 6 bases, with 10 bases between them. In germline, CDR1 is SGHNT, CDR2 YYREEE (reference sequence). The CDR3 loop spans 13 amino acids. The CDR3, as DNA: TGTGCCAGCAGCTTGGCCTGGGGCGGCGAGCAGTACTTC. It is translated as CASSLAWGGEQYF.

CDR3 region: CASSLSGNYGYTF. The CDR3 coding sequence is TGTGCCAGCAGCCTATCAGGGAACTATGGCTACACCTTC. J is TRBJ1-2 and V is TRBV25-1, with D perhaps TRBD1 (5 bases). Germline loops: CDR1 MGHDK, CDR2 SYGVNS. The CDR3 is made up of 13 amino acids. V was clipped by 6 bases and J by 2 bases, with 10 bases between them.

The rearrangement links TRBV28 to TRBJ2-7; tentative D call: TRBD1 (5 bases). This CDR3 spans 12 amino acids. Looked up from germline, CDR1 is MDHEN and CDR2 is SYDVKM. Trimming shortened V by 10 bases and J by 5 bases, and 15 bases separated the two germline ends. Here the CDR3 reads CAIPQGTHEQYF. CDR3 bases: TGTGCCATCCCTCAGGGAACCCACGAGCAGTACTTC.

The chain links TRBV30 to TRBJ2-6; D gene unclear. The V gene lost 0 bases and the J gene lost 4 bases, with 10 bases spanning the gap. CDR1 is GTSNPN, CDR2 SVGIG, per germline (reference sequence). This CDR3 is built from 15 residues. The CDR3 loop reads CAWSVSSAGANVLTF. The CDR3 bases are TGTGCCTGGAGTGTATCGTCCGCGGGGGCCAACGTCCTGACTTTC.

This clone was seen just once. The identical CDR3 is also encoded by other nucleotide sequences in the sample. This chain connects TRBV5-1 to TRBJ1-1; D gene uncertain. This CDR3 is built from 14 residues. Per the germline V gene, CDR1 is SGHRS and CDR2 is YFSETQ. Between the trimmed V and J ends, which lost 0 bases and 0 bases, there was a span of 6 bases. In nucleotides, the CDR3 is TGCGCCAGCAGCTTGGCCAGAATGAACACTGAAGCTTTCTTT. Its protein product is CASSLARMNTEAFF.

This sequence joins TRBV6-6 and TRBJ2-2, with a weak D call TRBD2 (5 bases). Germline V gene lookup returns CDR1 MNHNY and CDR2 SVGAGI (reference sequence). The V end lost 4 bases, the J end lost 2 bases, and 8 bases lay between the germline ends. The CDR3 runs to 14 residues. The CDR3 nucleotides are TGTGCCAGCAGTTTATCGGGAAACACCGGGGAGCTGTTTTTT. It translates to CASSLSGNTGELFF.

This clone has a single count. This rearrangement joins TRBV15 to TRBJ2-5; TRBD1 matches 11 bases. The junction had 12 bases not matched to a gene; V was cut back by 2 bases and J by 4 bases. Germline loops: CDR1 LNHNV, CDR2 YYDKDF (reference sequence). This CDR3 comprises 18 residues. The CDR3 DNA reads TGTGCCACCAGCAGAAACACCCTATGGACAGGGGGCAGAGAGACCCAGTACTTC. The encoded protein is CATSRNTLWTGGRETQYF.

In nucleotides, the CDR3 is TGTGCCAGCAGCTTGGGGGGAGGGAATGGCTACACCTTC. Translated: CASSLGGGNGYTF. The V gene is TRBV11-2, the J gene TRBJ1-2; possible D gene TRBD1, 5 bases. The V end was cut by 3 bases, the J end by 6 bases, with 11 bases between. Per the germline V gene, CDR1 is SGHAT and CDR2 is FQNNGV. The CDR3 is made up of 13 amino acids.

The rearrangement links TRBV19 to TRBJ2-7, with 8 bases matching TRBD2. The J segment lost 7 bases and the V segment lost 3 bases, leaving 8 bases of the junction unmatched. There are 14 residues in the CDR3. From germline, CDR1 is LNHDA and CDR2 SQIVND (reference sequence). The CDR3 DNA sequence: TGTGCCAGTAGTATGGCCCGGGAGGGGGGTGAGCAGTACTTC. Its translation: CASSMAREGGEQYF. Using reference TRBV19 and TRBJ2-7 for the parts outside the CDR3, the full variable domain is DGGITQSPKYLFRKEGQNVTLSCEQNLNHDAMYWYRQDPGQGLRLIYYSQIVNDFQKGDIAEGYSVSREKKESFPLTVTSAQKNPTAFYLCASSMAREGGEQYFGPGTRLTVT.

The sample holds one count of this clone. The chain couples TRBV2 to TRBJ2-7, with D maybe TRBD2 (5 bases). Trimming pared 7 bases from V and 6 bases from J, leaving 16 bases between. The CDR3 length is 13 residues. CDR1 is SNHLY, CDR2 FYNNEI, per germline. CDR3 nucleotides: TGTGCCAGCACCGGGGTTCCCTCTGGCGAGCAGTACTTC. Translation: CASTGVPSGEQYF.

This rearrangement joins TRBV5-4 to TRBJ2-1; no firm D call. Trimming shortened V by 1 base and J by 8 bases, and 10 bases separated the two germline ends. This CDR3 comprises 13 residues. Germline V lookup: CDR1 SGHNT, CDR2 YYREEE (reference sequence). The DNA for the CDR3 is TGTGCCAGCAGCTTGTTTCCGATCGATGAGCAGTTCTTC. Its protein is CASSLFPIDEQFF.

This clone was seen just once. The chain joins TRBV9 to TRBJ2-7; 9 nucleotides line up with TRBD2. The length of the CDR3 is 14 residues. V was clipped by 3 bases and J by 5 bases; unmatched bases: 6. Germline CDR1 and CDR2: SGDLS and YYNGEE. This chain's CDR3 is CASSGGGLAHEQYF. The DNA for the CDR3 is TGTGCCAGCAGCGGGGGGGGACTAGCCCACGAGCAGTACTTC.

To note about this clone: Additional DNA sequences in this sample encode the identical CDR3. The V call is TRBV18, the J call TRBJ2-7; weak D call: TRBD1 (6 bases). Germline V gene data show CDR1 as KGHSH and CDR2 as LQKENI. The CDR3 covers 13 residues. Trimming stripped 4 bases from V and 1 base from J, with 8 bases between. This CDR3 reads CASSQGQSYEQYF. CDR3 sequence (DNA): TGTGCCAGCTCACAAGGACAGTCCTACGAGCAGTACTTC. Full variable domain (remainder filled in from reference TRBV18 and TRBJ2-7): NAGVMQNPRHLVRRRGQEARLRCSPMKGHSHVYWYRQLPEEGLKFMVYLQKENIIDESGMPKERFSAEFPKEGPSILRIQQVVRGDSAAYFCASSQGQSYEQYFGPGTRLTVT.

This chain uses TRBV7-9 with TRBJ2-1; D unresolved. Germline V gene sequence: CDR1 SEHNR, CDR2 FQNEAQ (reference sequence). This CDR3 is built from 14 residues. Trimming took off 3 bases at V and 7 bases at J, with 13 bases between the two ends. The CDR3: CASSFYASENEQFF. CDR3 sequence (DNA): TGTGCCAGCAGCTTCTACGCGTCGGAAAATGAGCAGTTCTTC.

The chain carries TRBV30 and TRBJ2-1; no reliable D call. With 0 bases removed from V and 10 bases from J, the gap between germline ends came to 10 bases. This CDR3 is built from 12 residues. Germline-derived CDR1 and CDR2 are GTSNPN and SVGIG (reference sequence). The CDR3 DNA follows: TGTGCCTGGAGTGTTTACACCCCAGAGCAGTTCTTC. Encoded protein: CAWSVYTPEQFF.

The chain joins TRBV5-1 to TRBJ1-1; D not resolved. The CDR3 extends over 15 amino acids. The V end was cut by 0 bases, the J end by 1 base, with 10 bases between. Per the germline V gene, CDR1 is SGHRS and CDR2 is YFSETQ. The CDR3 bases are TGCGCCAGCAGCTTGGCCGCGGGCCAGAACACTGAAGCTTTCTTT. Its protein is CASSLAAGQNTEAFF.